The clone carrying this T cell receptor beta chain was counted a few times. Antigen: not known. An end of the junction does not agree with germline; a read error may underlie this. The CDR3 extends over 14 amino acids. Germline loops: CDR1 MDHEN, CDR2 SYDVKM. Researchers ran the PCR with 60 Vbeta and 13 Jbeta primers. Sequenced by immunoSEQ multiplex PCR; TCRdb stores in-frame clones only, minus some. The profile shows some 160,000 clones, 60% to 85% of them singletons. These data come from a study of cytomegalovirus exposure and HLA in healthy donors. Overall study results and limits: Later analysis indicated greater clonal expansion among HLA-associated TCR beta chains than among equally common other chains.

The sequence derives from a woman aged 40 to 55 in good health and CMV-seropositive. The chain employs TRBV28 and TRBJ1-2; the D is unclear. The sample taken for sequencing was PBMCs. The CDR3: CASSPSSSPVCLVF. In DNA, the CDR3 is TGTGCCAGCAGTCCCTCATCTAGTCCAGTCTGCTTGGTCTTC.